The 17 T cell receptor beta chains listed next were all sequenced from one sample in a study of human T cells and chemical hapten exposure. TCRdb passed the RACE reads through MiXCR, listing each CDR3 protein once. Of 75,000 to 90,000 distinct CDR3 sequences listed, about 11% were seen once; the top ten hold about 4%. Time point reported: patch test 1, 2 weeks after DPC sensitization. Treatment noted: therapeutic diphenylcyclopropenone sensitization with weekly scalp DPC. The source was whole blood, collected in connection with sensitization to the hapten diphenylcyclopropenone (DPC). All receptors come from a woman aged 55-70 years with alopecia areata. Some clones in this sample may be carry-over from other donors' samples.

This clonotype was observed many times. The chain employs TRBV18 and TRBJ1-1; weak D call: TRBD1 (5 bases). V lost 6 bases and J 5 bases, leaving 22 bases between the germline ends. The CDR3 covers 16 residues. Per germline, CDR1 KGHSH and CDR2 LQKENI. The chain's CDR3 is CASSRRGTSKGTEAFF. The CDR3 DNA sequence: TGTGCCAGCTCGCGGCGGGGTACTTCAAAGGGGACTGAAGCTTTCTTT.

The sample holds a few counts of this clonotype. The rearrangement links TRBV3-1 to TRBJ2-4; D may be TRBD1 or TRBD2 (5 bases each). Per germline, CDR1 LGHDT and CDR2 YNNKEL (reference sequence). The germline V and J ends were trimmed by 1 base and 0 bases, with 13 bases remaining between them. The CDR3 is made up of 17 amino acids. The CDR3 bases are TGTGCCAGCAGCCAAGGGGCTGGGGGAATAGCCAAAAACATTCAGTACTTC. Protein: CASSQGAGGIAKNIQYF.

This clonotype was counted many times. The J gene is TRBJ1-1, the V gene TRBV18; weak D call: TRBD1 (5 bases). Germline lookup yields CDR1 KGHSH and CDR2 LQKENI. The CDR3 loop spans 13 amino acids. Trimming stripped 8 bases from V and 5 bases from J, with 15 bases between. CDR3 in amino acids: CASSRTGGTEAFF. The CDR3 bases are TGTGCCAGCAGCAGGACTGGGGGGACTGAAGCTTTCTTT. Filled out from reference TRBV18 and TRBJ1-1, the complete variable domain reads NAGVMQNPRHLVRRRGQEARLRCSPMKGHSHVYWYRQLPEEGLKFMVYLQKENIIDESGMPKERFSAEFPKEGPSILRIQQVVRGDSAAYFCASSRTGGTEAFFGQGTRLTVV.

This clonotype was observed a few times. This chain uses TRBV7-9 with TRBJ2-7, with D unresolved. The CDR3 consists of 15 residues. CDR1 is SEHNR, CDR2 FQNEAQ, per germline (reference sequence). Trimming took off 2 bases at V and 5 bases at J, with 16 bases between the two ends. CDR3 nucleotide sequence: TGTGCCAGCAGCTTATTCTCTTTTGGATCTAACGAGCAGTACTTC. It is translated as CASSLFSFGSNEQYF.

This clonotype was picked up a small number of times. CDR3 sequence: CASGLGQTNTEAFF. CDR3 bases: TGTGCCAGCGGACTGGGACAGACGAACACTGAAGCTTTCTTT. The chain joins TRBV3-1 to TRBJ1-1, with 7 bases fitting TRBD1. Germline trimming cut 8 bases from V and 1 base from J; bases unmatched to any gene: 7. CDR1 and CDR2 from the germline V gene are LGHDT and YNNKEL (reference sequence). The CDR3 is 14 residues long.

This chain connects TRBV18 to TRBJ2-3, with 7 bases identical to TRBD2. The CDR3 extends over 14 amino acids. With 2 bases clipped from V and 8 bases from J, the junction kept 7 bases outside the gene matches. CDR1 and CDR2 (germline): KGHSH, LQKENI. CDR3: CASSPGRDWATQYF. CDR3 DNA sequence: TGTGCCAGCTCACCAGGGAGGGACTGGGCTACGCAGTATTTT.

This clonotype was observed a few times. DNA for the CDR3: TGCGCCAGCAGCTTGGACGGAGCCTACGAGCAGTACTTC. This encodes CASSLDGAYEQYF. The rearrangement joins TRBV5-1 to TRBJ2-7; no clear D gene. The ends were cut back, 0 bases at V and 2 bases at J, with 6 bases in the middle. The CDR3 contains 13 residues. Germline V lookup: CDR1 SGHRS, CDR2 YFSETQ. The full variable domain, rest sourced from reference TRBV5-1 and TRBJ2-7, is KAGVTQTPRYLIKTRGQQVTLSCSPISGHRSVSWYQQTPGQGLQFLFEYFSETQRNKGNFPGRFSGRQFSNSRSEMNVSTLELGDSALYLCASSLDGAYEQYFGPGTRLTVT.

This clonotype was found many times. The V and J genes are TRBV5-5 and TRBJ1-2; D is ambiguous. This CDR3 has 14 amino acids. Trimming took 4 bases from V and 5 from J, leaving 15 bases between them. Germline assignment: CDR1 SGHKS and CDR2 YYEKEE (reference sequence). CDR3 residues: CASSPDSTLYGYTF. In DNA form, the CDR3 reads TGTGCCAGCAGCCCGGACTCAACCCTATATGGCTACACCTTC.

This clonotype has at least ten counts. The rearrangement uses TRBV4-1 and TRBJ1-1, with unresolved D. Trimming took 1 base from V and 6 from J, leaving 12 bases between them. Germline CDR1 MGHRA, CDR2 YSYEKL. The CDR3 spans 14 residues. CDR3 coding DNA: TGCGCCAGCAGCCAAGGACGGTCGGTCCCTGAAGCTTTCTTT. Its protein product is CASSQGRSVPEAFF.

Many counts were recorded for this clonotype. The chain recombines TRBV6-5 with TRBJ2-3; D is undetermined. Trimming removed 0 bases at V and 6 bases at J, with 19 bases between. The CDR3 runs to 17 residues. The germline CDR1 and CDR2 sequences are MNHEY and SVGAGI. This CDR3 is CASSYSILTLMADTQYF. The CDR3 DNA reads TGTGCCAGCAGTTACTCTATACTTACTTTAATGGCTGATACGCAGTATTTT.

This clonotype was counted a few times. V is TRBV29-1 and J is TRBJ1-6; the D is unclear. V lost 4 bases and J lost 7, with 11 bases in between. Germline V gene sequence: CDR1 SQVTM, CDR2 ANQGSEA. The CDR3 spans 13 residues. In nucleotides, the CDR3 is TGCAGCGTTGTCGACGGAGTCAATTCACCCCTCCACTTT. Translating it yields CSVVDGVNSPLHF. Combining the CDR3 with reference TRBV29-1 and TRBJ1-6 gives the whole variable domain SAVISQKPSRDICQRGTSLTIQCQVDSQVTMMFWYRQQPGQSLTLIATANQGSEATYESGFVIDKFPISRPNLTFSTLTVSNMSPEDSSIYLCSVVDGVNSPLHFGNGTRLTVT.

This clonotype was observed many times. The chain employs TRBV6-5 and TRBJ2-7; 9 bases are a match to TRBD2. The CDR3 is made up of 15 amino acids. Germline loops: CDR1 MNHEY, CDR2 SVGAGI. V lost 6 bases and J lost 3; bases outside the gene matches: 9. In DNA form, the CDR3 reads TGTGCCAGCAGACGTAGCGGGGGACCTAGCTACGAGCAGTACTTC. As protein: CASRRSGGPSYEQYF.

The chain uses TRBV29-1 and TRBJ2-5; D remains ambiguous. In germline, CDR1 is SQVTM, CDR2 ANQGSEA. This CDR3 is 11 amino acids long. Trimming cost V 7 bases and J 2 bases, with 8 bases left between them. This CDR3 is CSGRRQETQYF. CDR3 DNA: TGCAGCGGAAGACGACAAGAGACCCAGTACTTC.

This clonotype was observed at least ten times. The chain is built from TRBV5-5 and TRBJ2-2; D uncertain. V dropped 1 base and J dropped 0 bases, with 10 bases sitting between them. This CDR3 is 16 amino acids long. Germline loops: CDR1 SGHKS, CDR2 YYEKEE (reference sequence). The CDR3, as DNA: TGTGCCAGCAGCTTGCAAGGGTTCCCGAACACCGGGGAGCTGTTTTTT. It is translated as CASSLQGFPNTGELFF.

Ten or more counts support this clonotype. J is TRBJ2-7 and V is TRBV10-3; D gene ambiguous. Trimming left V 7 bases short and J 3 bases short, with 10 bases between. The V gene's germline CDR1 is ENHRY and CDR2 SYGVKD. The CDR3 loop spans 12 amino acids. The CDR3 DNA reads TGTGCCATCAAAGGGAACGACTACGAGCAGTACTTC. This encodes CAIKGNDYEQYF.

A few counts support this clonotype. This rearrangement joins TRBV20-1 to TRBJ2-3; no clear D gene. CDR1 is DFQATT and CDR2 is SNEGSKA in the germline V gene (reference sequence). The CDR3 sequence is 14 residues long. The germline V and J ends were trimmed by 0 bases and 1 base, with 8 bases remaining between them. This CDR3 reads CSARDLLGTDTQYF. The DNA for the CDR3 is TGCAGTGCTAGAGATCTGCTGGGCACAGATACGCAGTATTTT.

This clonotype appeared a few times. The chain joins TRBV7-2 to TRBJ2-3; D unclear. Trimming removed 4 bases at V and 4 bases at J, with 9 bases between. The CDR3 sequence is 13 residues long. Per the germline V gene, CDR1 is SGHTA and CDR2 is FQGNSA. The CDR3 loop is CASSSLRADTQYF. CDR3 coding DNA: TGTGCCAGCAGCTCGCTAAGGGCAGATACGCAGTATTTT.